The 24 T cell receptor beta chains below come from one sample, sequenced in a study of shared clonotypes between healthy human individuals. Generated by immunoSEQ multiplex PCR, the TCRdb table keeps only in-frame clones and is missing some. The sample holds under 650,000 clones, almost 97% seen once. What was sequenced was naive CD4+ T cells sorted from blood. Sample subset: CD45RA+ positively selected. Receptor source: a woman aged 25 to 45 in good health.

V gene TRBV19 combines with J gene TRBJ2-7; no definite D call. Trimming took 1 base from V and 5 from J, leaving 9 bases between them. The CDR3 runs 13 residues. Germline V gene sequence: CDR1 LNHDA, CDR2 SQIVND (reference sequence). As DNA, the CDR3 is TGTGCCAGTAGTATAGGGCACCCTAACGAGCAGTACTTC. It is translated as CASSIGHPNEQYF.

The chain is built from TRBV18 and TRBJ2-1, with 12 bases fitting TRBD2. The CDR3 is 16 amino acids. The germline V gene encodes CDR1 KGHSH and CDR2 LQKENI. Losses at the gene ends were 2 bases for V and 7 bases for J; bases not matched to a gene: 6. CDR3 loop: CASSPIAGTSGNEQFF. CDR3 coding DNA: TGTGCCAGCTCACCAATTGCCGGGACTAGCGGGAATGAGCAGTTCTTC.

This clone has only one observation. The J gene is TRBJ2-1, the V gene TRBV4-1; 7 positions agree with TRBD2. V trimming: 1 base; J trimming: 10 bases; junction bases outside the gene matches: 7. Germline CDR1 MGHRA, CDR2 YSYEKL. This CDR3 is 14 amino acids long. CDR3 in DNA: TGCGCCAGCAGCCAAGTGAGGGCGGGAGAGGAGCAGTTCTTC. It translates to CASSQVRAGEEQFF.

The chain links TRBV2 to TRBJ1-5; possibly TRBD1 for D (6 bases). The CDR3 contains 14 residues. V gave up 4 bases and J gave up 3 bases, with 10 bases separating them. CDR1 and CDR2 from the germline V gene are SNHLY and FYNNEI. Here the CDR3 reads CASSVQGPNQPQHF. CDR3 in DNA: TGTGCCAGCAGTGTCCAGGGGCCCAATCAGCCCCAGCATTTT.

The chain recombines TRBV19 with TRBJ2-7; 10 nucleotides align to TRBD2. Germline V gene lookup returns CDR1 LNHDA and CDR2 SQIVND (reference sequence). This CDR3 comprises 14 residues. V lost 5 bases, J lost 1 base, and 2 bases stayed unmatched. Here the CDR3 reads CASSASGRSYEQYF. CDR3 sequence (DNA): TGTGCCAGTAGTGCTAGCGGGAGATCCTACGAGCAGTACTTC.

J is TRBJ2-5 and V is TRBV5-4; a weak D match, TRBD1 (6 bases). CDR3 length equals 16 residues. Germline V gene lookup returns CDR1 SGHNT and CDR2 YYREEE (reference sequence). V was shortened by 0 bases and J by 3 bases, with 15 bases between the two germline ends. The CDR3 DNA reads TGTGCCAGCAGCTTGGGCATGGGCGAGGGGGAAGAGACCCAGTACTTC. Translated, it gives CASSLGMGEGEETQYF.

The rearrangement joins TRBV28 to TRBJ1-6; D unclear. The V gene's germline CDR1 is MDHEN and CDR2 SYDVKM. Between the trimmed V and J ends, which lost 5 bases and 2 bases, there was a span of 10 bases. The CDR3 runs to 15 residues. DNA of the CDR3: TGTGCCAGCAGTCGACCGACACCCTATAATTCACCCCTCCACTTT. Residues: CASSRPTPYNSPLHF. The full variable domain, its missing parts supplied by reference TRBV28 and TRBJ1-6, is DVKVTQSSRYLVKRTGEKVFLECVQDMDHENMFWYRQDPGLGLRLIYFSYDVKMKEKGDIPEGYSVSREKKERFSLILESASTNQTSMYLCASSRPTPYNSPLHFGNGTRLTVT.

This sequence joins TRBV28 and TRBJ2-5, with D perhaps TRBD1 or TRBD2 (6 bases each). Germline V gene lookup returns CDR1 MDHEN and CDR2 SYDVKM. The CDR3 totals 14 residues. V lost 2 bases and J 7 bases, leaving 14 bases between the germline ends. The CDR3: CASSLRVGGGTQYF. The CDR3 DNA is TGTGCCAGCAGTTTAAGGGTAGGAGGGGGGACCCAGTACTTC.

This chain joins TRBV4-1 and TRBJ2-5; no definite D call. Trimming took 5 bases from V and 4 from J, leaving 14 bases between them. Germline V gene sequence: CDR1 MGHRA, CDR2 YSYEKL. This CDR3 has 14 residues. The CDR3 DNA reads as TGCGCCAGCAGCTCTCACCCCCTCTTAGAGACCCAGTACTTC. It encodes CASSSHPLLETQYF.

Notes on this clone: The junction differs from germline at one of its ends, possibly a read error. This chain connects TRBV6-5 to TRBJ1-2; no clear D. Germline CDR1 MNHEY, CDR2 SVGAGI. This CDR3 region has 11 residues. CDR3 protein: CAISEFAGYTF. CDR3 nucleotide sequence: TGTGCCATCAGTGAATTCGCGGGCTACACCTTC.

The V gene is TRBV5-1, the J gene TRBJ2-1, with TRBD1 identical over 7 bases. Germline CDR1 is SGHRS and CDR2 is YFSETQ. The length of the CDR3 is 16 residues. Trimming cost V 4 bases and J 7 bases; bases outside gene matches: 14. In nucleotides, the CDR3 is TGCGCCAGCAGCGCGGCAGGGGGTGGGATTGATAATGAGCAGTTCTTC. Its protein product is CASSAAGGGIDNEQFF.

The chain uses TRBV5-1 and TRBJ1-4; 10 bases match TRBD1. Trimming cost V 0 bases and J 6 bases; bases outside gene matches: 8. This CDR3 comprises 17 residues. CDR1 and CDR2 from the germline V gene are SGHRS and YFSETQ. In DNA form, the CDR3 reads TGCGCCAGCAGCTTGGCCCCGATGACAGGGGGCGATGAAAAACTGTTTTTT. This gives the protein CASSLAPMTGGDEKLFF. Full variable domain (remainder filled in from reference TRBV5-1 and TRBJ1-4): KAGVTQTPRYLIKTRGQQVTLSCSPISGHRSVSWYQQTPGQGLQFLFEYFSETQRNKGNFPGRFSGRQFSNSRSEMNVSTLELGDSALYLCASSLAPMTGGDEKLFFGSGTQLSVL.

The CDR3 is CASSLLAGVPDTQYF. The CDR3 coding sequence is TGTGCCAGCAGTTTACTAGCGGGAGTTCCAGATACGCAGTATTTT. The rearrangement joins TRBV6-6 to TRBJ2-3, with TRBD2 identical over 11 bases. The CDR3 length is 15 residues. Germline V lookup: CDR1 MNHNY, CDR2 SVGAGI (reference sequence). The ends lost 4 bases at V and 4 bases at J; junction bases unmatched: 4.

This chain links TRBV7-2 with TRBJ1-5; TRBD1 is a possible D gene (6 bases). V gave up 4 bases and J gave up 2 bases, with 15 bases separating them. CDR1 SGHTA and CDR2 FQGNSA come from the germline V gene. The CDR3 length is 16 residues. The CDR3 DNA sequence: TGTGCCAGCAGCTCGCTCGGGGGGCTTGGCAATCAGCCCCAGCATTTT. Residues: CASSSLGGLGNQPQHF. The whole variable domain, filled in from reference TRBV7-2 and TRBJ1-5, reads GAGVSQSPSNKVTEKGKDVELRCDPISGHTALYWYRQSLGQGLEFLIYFQGNSAPDKSGLPSDRFSAERTGGSVSTLTIQRTQQEDSAVYLCASSSLGGLGNQPQHFGDGTRLSIL.

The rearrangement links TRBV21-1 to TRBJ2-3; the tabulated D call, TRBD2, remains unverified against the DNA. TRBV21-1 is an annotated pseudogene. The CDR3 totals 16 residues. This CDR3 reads CASSTRLAGCTDTQYF. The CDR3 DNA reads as TGTGCCAGCAGCACCCGACTAGCGGGATGCACAGATACGCAGTATTTT.

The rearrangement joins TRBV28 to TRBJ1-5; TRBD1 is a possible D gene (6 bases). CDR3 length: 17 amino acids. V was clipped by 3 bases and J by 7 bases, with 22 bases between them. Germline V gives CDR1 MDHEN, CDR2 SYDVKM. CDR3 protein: CASSFPLGGAGPQPQHF. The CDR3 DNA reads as TGTGCCAGCAGTTTCCCTCTGGGGGGGGCCGGCCCGCAGCCCCAGCATTTT.

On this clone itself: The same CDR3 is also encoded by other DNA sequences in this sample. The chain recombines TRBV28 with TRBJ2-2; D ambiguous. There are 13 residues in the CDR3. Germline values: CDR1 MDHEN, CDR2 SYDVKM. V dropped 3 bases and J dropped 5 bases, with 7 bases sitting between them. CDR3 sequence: CASSLLGTGELFF. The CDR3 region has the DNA TGTGCCAGCAGTTTGTTGGGGACCGGGGAGCTGTTTTTT.

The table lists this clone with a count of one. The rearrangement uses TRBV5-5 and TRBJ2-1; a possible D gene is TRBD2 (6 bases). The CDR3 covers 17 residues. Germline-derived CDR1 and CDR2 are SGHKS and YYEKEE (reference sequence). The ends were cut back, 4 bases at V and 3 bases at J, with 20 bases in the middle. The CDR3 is CASSGRGRGTIYNEQFF. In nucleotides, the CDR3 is TGTGCCAGCAGCGGGCGCGGTCGCGGGACGATCTACAATGAGCAGTTCTTC.

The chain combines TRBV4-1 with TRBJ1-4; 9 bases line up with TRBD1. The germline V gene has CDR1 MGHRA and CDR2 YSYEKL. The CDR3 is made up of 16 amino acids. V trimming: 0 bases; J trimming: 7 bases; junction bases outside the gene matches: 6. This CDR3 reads CASSQDLWDRVEKLFF. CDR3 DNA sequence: TGCGCCAGCAGCCAAGATCTATGGGACAGGGTTGAAAAACTGTTTTTT.

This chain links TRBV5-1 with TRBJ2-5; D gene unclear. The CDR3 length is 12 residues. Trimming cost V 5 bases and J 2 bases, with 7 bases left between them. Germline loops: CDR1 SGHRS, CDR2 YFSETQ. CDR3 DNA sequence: TGCGCCAGCAGTAAAGATCAAGAGACCCAGTACTTC. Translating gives CASSKDQETQYF.

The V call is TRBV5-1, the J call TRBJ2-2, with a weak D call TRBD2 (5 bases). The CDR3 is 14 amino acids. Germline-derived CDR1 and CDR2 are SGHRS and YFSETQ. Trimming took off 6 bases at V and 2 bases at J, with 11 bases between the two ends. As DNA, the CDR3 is TGCGCCAGCAAAACGGAGGTAAACACCGGGGAGCTGTTTTTT. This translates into CASKTEVNTGELFF. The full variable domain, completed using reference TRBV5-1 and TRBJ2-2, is KAGVTQTPRYLIKTRGQQVTLSCSPISGHRSVSWYQQTPGQGLQFLFEYFSETQRNKGNFPGRFSGRQFSNSRSEMNVSTLELGDSALYLCASKTEVNTGELFFGEGSRLTVL.

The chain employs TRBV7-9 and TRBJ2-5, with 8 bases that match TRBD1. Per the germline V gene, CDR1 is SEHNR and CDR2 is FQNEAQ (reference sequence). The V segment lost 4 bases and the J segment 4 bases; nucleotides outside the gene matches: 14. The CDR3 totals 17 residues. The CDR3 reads CASSSRTGNPLTETQYF. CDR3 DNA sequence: TGTGCCAGCAGCTCCAGGACAGGGAACCCCCTAACAGAGACCCAGTACTTC.

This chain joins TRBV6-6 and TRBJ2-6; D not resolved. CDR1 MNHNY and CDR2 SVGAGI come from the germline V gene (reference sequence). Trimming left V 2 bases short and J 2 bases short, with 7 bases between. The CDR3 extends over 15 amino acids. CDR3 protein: CASSYAGAGANVLTF. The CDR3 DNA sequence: TGTGCCAGCAGTTACGCAGGAGCTGGGGCCAACGTCCTGACTTTC.

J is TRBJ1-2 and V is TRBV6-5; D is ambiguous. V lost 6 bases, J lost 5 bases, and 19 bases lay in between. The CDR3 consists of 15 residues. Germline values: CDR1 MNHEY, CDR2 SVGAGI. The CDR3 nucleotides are TGTGCCAGCAGGTTGAGATGGAGGGTAGAATATGGCTACACCTTC. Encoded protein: CASRLRWRVEYGYTF.